Listed below are T cell receptor beta chains from one sample, sequenced in a study of T-cell memory formation after mild COVID-19. Via MiXCR, TCRdb re-called the 5' RACE reads, giving one row per CDR3 protein. Of under 250,000 distinct CDR3 sequences listed, over 9.5% are singletons. The source material was PBMCs or a T cell subset sorted from them (not recorded which). The receptors were sampled from a man between 18 and 35 years old who had mild COVID-19 (a few samples of this study predate the infection). Cell type and time point are not known. The CDR3 runs from the conserved cysteine through the conserved F or W. A D gene is named only where the DNA matches it firmly. For some rows the clone size is stated as once, few or many, or as a class when expanded; others skip it.

clone_size,d_call,j_call,v_call,cdr3_nt,cdr3_aa
.,.,TRBJ2-5,TRBV19,TGTGCCAGTAGTAACAAAGCCGCGGAGACCCAGTACTTC,CASSNKAAETQYF
few,TRBD2,TRBJ2-2,TRBV5-1,TGCGCCAGCAGTCGTGGGACTAGCGGGGGGCCGAACACCGGGGAGCTGTTTTTT,CASSRGTSGGPNTGELFF
few,.,TRBJ1-2,TRBV12-5,TGTGCTAGTGGTTTGGAGGCCTATGGCTACACCTTC,CASGLEAYGYTF
.,.,TRBJ1-2,TRBV28,TGTGCCAGCAGTTTACCCCGTCAGGGCGAGGGGTCCTTC,CASSLPRQGEGSF
few,.,TRBJ2-2,TRBV20-1,TGCAGTGCCGCTAGTGTATTAGTGGCCGGGGAGCTGTTTTTT,CSAASVLVAGELFF
.,.,TRBJ1-2,TRBV4-3,TGCGCCAGCAGCCAAGGCGGGAGCAACTATGGCTACACCTTC,CASSQGGSNYGYTF
few,TRBD2,TRBJ2-1,TRBV6-1,TGTGCCATCGTTGGACTAGCGGTGAATGAGCAGTTCTTC,CAIVGLAVNEQFF
.,TRBD1,TRBJ1-1,TRBV29-1,TGCAGCACCCGACAGGGCCCCAGCACTGAAGCTTTCTTT,CSTRQGPSTEAFF
.,.,TRBJ2-2,TRBV20-1,TGCAGTGCTCCCCGTGGGGTGGGAGACACCGGGGAGCTGTTTTTT,CSAPRGVGDTGELFF
.,TRBD2,TRBJ2-3,TRBV20-1,TGCAGTGCCAAGGGCGGGGGGGCAACAGATACGCAGTATTTT,CSAKGGGATDTQYF
.,.,TRBJ2-3,TRBV10-2,TGCGCCAGCACCGCTCTTTTTGGGGGGCAACGGACAGATACGCAGTATTTT,CASTALFGGQRTDTQYF
few,.,TRBJ2-7,TRBV5-1,TGCGCCAGCAGTGTCCGGGGGAGCGAGCAGTACTTC,CASSVRGSEQYF
.,TRBD1,TRBJ2-1,TRBV29-1,TGCACCGCCCAAGCCGGGACAGGAGGTTACAATGAGCAGTTCTTC,CTAQAGTGGYNEQFF
.,.,TRBJ2-7,TRBV4-1,TGCGCCAGCAGCCAGATACCTGGGGCCGTAAGAATCTACGAGCAGTACTTC,CASSQIPGAVRIYEQYF
many,TRBD1,TRBJ2-1,TRBV5-1,TGCGCCAGCAGCAGCAACTCCGGGACAGGGATGAATGAGCAGTTCTTC,CASSSNSGTGMNEQFF
few,.,TRBJ2-5,TRBV20-1,TGCAGTGCTAGAGACGGTAGAGGCCCAGGAGAGACCCAGTACTTC,CSARDGRGPGETQYF
few,TRBD1,TRBJ2-1,TRBV5-1,TGCGCCAGCAGCCCGGGGACAGGGGGAAAGCAGTTCTTC,CASSPGTGGKQFF
.,.,TRBJ1-2,TRBV11-2,TGTGCCAGCAGCTTATTCCCTGGGTTTGGCTACACCTTC,CASSLFPGFGYTF
.,.,TRBJ1-6,TRBV5-1,TGCGCCAGCAGACGGACAGCGACTCTGTCACCCCTCCACTTT,CASRRTATLSPLHF
.,.,TRBJ1-6,TRBV7-2,TGTGCCAGCAGCTTAGGACAGGAAAATTCACCCCTCCACTTT,CASSLGQENSPLHF
few,TRBD1,TRBJ1-1,TRBV5-1,TGCGCCAGCAGCGTTGACAGGGGTGGCACTGAAGCTTTCTTT,CASSVDRGGTEAFF
.,.,TRBJ2-3,TRBV19,TGTGCCAGTAGTCCGACGGGACTTTCCACAGATACGCAGTATTTT,CASSPTGLSTDTQYF
many,.,TRBJ2-5,TRBV7-2,TGTGCCAGCAGCTTAGCCGGGCGGCTCGAGACCCAGTACTTC,CASSLAGRLETQYF
.,.,TRBJ1-2,TRBV3-1,TGTGCCAGCAGCCAAGATTGGACGGGAACCGGAGGCTACACCTTC,CASSQDWTGTGGYTF
.,.,TRBJ2-3,TRBV20-1,TGCAGTGCTAGAATTGGGTTACGAGGCACAGATACGCAGTATTTT,CSARIGLRGTDTQYF
many,.,TRBJ2-3,TRBV5-1,TGCGCCAGCAGCGTCGTAGATCACACAGATACGCAGTATTTT,CASSVVDHTDTQYF
few,.,TRBJ2-7,TRBV6-5,TGTGCCAGCAGGCGGGGACAGCTCTACGAGCAGTACTTC,CASRRGQLYEQYF
few,TRBD1,TRBJ1-6,TRBV7-9,TGTGCCAGCAGCTTATTTGGGGGACAGGACGAGCTCCTCCACTTT,CASSLFGGQDELLHF